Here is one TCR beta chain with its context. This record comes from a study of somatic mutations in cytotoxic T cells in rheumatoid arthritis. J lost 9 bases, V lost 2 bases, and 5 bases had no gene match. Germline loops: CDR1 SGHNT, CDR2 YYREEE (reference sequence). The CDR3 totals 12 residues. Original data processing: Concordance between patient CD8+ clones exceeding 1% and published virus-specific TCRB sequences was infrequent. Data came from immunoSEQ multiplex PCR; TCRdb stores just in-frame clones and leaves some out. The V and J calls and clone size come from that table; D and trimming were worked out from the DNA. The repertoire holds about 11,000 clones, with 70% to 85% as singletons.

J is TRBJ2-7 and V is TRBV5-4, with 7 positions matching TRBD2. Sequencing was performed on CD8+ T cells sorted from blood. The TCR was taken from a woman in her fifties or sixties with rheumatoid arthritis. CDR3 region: CASSFGSGLQYF. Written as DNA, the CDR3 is TGTGCCAGCAGCTTCGGTAGCGGGCTGCAGTACTTC. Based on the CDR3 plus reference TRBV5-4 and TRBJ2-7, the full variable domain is ETGVTQSPTHLIKTRGQQVTLRCSSQSGHNTVSWYQQALGQGPQFIFQYYREEENGRGNFPPRFSGLQFPNYSSELNVNALELDDSALYLCASSFGSGLQYFGPGTRLTVT.